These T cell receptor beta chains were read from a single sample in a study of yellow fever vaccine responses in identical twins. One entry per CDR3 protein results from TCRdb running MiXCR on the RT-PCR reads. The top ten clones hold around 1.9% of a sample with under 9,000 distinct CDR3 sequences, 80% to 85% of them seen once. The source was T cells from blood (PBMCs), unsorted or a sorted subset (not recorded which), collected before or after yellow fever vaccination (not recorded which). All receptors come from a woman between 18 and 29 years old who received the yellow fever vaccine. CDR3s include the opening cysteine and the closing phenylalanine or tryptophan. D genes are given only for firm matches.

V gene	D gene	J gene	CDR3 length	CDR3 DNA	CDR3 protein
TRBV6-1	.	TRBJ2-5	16	TGTGCCAGCAGTACCATATCCTTCGGCCGTAGGGAGACCCAGTACTTC	CASSTISFGRRETQYF
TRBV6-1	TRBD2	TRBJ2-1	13	TGTGCCAGCAACCTAGCGGGGGGGGATGAGCAGTTCTTC	CASNLAGGDEQFF
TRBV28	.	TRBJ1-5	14	TGTGCCAGCAGTCATAGAGAGGGTACCCGGCCCCAGCATTTT	CASSHREGTRPQHF
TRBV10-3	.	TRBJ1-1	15	TGTGCCATCAGTGCTTCGTCTCCCGGGGGGACTGAAGCTTTCTTT	CAISASSPGGTEAFF
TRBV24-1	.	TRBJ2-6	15	TGTGCCACCAGTGTTTTGGTCTCTGGGGCCAACGTCCTGACTTTC	CATSVLVSGANVLTF
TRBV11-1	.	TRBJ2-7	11	TGTGCCAGCAGCCCCAGATACGAGCAGTACTTC	CASSPRYEQYF
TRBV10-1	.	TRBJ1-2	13	TGCGCCAGCAGTGAGTCAAGGTACAATGGCTACACCTTC	CASSESRYNGYTF
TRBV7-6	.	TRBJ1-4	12	TGTGCCAGCAGCCCAAGGGGTGAAAAACTGCTTTTT	CASSPRGEKLLF
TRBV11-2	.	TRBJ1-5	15	TGTGCCAGCAGCCCCGGGTGGGCGGGTCGAAGGCCCCAGCATTTT	CASSPGWAGRRPQHF
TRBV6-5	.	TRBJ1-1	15	TGTGCCAGCAGTTACTCGAGTCAGCCGAACACTGAAGCTTTCTTT	CASSYSSQPNTEAFF
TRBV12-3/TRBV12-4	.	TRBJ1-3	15	TGTGCCAGCAGTTCCGTCTTTGGCTTCCGAAACACCATATATTTT	CASSSVFGFRNTIYF
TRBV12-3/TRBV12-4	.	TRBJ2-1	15	TGTGCCAGCAGTTTGGACAACCGGTTGGGGAATGAGCAGTTCTTC	CASSLDNRLGNEQFF
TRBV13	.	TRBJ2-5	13	TGTGCCAGCGAGGACGCAAACCAAGAGACCCAGTACTTC	CASEDANQETQYF
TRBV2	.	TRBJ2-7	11	TGTGCCAGCAGTGTGAACTACGAGCAGTACTTC	CASSVNYEQYF
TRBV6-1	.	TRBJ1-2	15	TGTGCCAGCAGTGAAGCTGCCTCCCCGGGCTATGGCTACACCTTC	CASSEAASPGYGYTF
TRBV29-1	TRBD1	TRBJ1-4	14	TGCAGCGTTGGAGGACAGGGTCCTAATGAAAAACTGTTTTTT	CSVGGQGPNEKLFF
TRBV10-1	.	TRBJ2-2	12	TGCGCCAGCAGTTCGAACACCGGGGAGCTGTTTTTT	CASSSNTGELFF
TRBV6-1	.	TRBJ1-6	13	TGTGCCAGCAGTGAATCCCAGGTCTCACCCCTCCACTTT	CASSESQVSPLHF
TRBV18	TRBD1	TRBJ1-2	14	TGTGCCAGCTCACTTGACAGGGGGCTCGGAGGCTACACCTTC	CASSLDRGLGGYTF
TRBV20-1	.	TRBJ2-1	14	TGCAGTGCTTCAGAAGCCAAAGTTAACAATGAGCAGTTCTTC	CSASEAKVNNEQFF
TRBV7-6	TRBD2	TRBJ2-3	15	TGTGCCAGCAGCCCCGGGGGGGGGAGAACAGATACGCAGTATTTT	CASSPGGGRTDTQYF
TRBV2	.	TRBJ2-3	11	TGTGCCAGCAGCCTACGAGATACGCAGTATTTT	CASSLRDTQYF
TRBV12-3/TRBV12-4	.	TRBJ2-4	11	TGTGCCAGCAGTATCACAGGAGAGCAGTACTTC	CASSITGEQYF